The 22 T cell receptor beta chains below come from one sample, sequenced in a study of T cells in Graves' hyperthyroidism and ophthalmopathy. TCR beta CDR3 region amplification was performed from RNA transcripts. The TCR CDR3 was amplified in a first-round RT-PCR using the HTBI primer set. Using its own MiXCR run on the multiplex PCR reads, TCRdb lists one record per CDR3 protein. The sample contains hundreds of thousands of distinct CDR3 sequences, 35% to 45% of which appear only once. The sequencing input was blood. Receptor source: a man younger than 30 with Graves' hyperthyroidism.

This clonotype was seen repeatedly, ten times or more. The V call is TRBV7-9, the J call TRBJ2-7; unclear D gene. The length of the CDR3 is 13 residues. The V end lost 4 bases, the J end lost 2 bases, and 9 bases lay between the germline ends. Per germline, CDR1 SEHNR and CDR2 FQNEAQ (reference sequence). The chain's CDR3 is CASSSGRTYEQYF. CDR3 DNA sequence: TGTGCCAGCAGCTCAGGACGGACCTACGAGCAGTACTTC.

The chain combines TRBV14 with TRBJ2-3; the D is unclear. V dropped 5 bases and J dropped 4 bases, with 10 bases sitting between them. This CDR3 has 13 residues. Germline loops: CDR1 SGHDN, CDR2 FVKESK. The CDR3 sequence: CASSSYKADTQYF. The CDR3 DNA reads TGTGCCAGCAGCTCCTATAAGGCAGATACGCAGTATTTT.

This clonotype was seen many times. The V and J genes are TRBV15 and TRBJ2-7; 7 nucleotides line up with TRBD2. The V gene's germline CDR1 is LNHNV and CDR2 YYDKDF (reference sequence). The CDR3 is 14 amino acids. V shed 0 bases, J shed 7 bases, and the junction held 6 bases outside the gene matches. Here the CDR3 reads CATSRDPDGREQYF. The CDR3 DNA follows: TGTGCCACCAGCAGAGATCCGGACGGGAGGGAGCAGTACTTC.

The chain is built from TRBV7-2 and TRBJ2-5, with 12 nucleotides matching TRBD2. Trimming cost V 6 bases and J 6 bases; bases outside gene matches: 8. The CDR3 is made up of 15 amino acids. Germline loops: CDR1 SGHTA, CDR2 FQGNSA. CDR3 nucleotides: TGTGCCAGCAGTCCCGCGACTAGCGGGAGTAAGACCCAGTACTTC. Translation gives CASSPATSGSKTQYF.

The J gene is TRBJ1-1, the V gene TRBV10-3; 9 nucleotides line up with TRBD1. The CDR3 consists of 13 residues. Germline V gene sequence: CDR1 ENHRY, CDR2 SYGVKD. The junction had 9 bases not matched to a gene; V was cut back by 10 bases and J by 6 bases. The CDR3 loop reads CATRGQGTAEAFF. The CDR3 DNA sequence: TGTGCCACGAGGGGACAGGGAACGGCTGAAGCTTTCTTT.

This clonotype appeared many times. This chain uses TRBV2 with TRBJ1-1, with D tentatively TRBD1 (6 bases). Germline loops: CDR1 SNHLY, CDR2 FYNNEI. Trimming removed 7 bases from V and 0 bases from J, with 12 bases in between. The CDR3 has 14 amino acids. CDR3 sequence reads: CASTLGGMNTEAFF. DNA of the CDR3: TGTGCCAGCACCTTAGGGGGGATGAACACTGAAGCTTTCTTT.

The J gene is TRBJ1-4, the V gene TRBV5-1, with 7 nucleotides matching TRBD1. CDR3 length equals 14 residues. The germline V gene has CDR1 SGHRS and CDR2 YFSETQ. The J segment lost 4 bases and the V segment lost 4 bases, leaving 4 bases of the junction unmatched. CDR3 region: CASSQDRINEKLFF. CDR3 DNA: TGCGCCAGCAGCCAGGACAGGATTAATGAAAAACTGTTTTTT.

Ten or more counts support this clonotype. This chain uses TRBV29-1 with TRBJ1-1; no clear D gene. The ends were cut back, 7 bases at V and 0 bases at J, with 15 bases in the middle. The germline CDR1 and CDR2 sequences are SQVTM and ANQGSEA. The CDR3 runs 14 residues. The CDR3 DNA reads TGCAGCGCGAGATACGGAGCGCTGAACACTGAAGCTTTCTTT. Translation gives CSARYGALNTEAFF.

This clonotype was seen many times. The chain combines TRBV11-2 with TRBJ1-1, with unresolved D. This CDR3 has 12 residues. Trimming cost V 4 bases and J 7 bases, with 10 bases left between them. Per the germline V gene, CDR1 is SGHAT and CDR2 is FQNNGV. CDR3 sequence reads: CASSYSDIEAFF. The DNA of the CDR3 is TGTGCCAGCAGCTACAGCGACATTGAAGCTTTCTTT.

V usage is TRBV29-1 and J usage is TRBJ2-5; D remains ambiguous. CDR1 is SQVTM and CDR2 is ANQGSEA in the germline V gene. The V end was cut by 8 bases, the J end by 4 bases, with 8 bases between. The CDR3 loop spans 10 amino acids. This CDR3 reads CSQDRETQYF. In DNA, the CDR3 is TGCAGCCAAGACCGAGAGACCCAGTACTTC.

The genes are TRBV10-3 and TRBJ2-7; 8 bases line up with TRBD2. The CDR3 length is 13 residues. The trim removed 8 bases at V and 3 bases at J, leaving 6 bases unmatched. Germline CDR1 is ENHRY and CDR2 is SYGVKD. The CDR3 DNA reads TGTGCCATCTTACTAGCGGAGTACTACGAGCAGTACTTC. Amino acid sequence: CAILLAEYYEQYF.

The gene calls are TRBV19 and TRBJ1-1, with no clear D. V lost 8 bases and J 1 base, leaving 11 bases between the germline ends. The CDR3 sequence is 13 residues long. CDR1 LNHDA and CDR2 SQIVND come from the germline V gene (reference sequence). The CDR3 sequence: CASYHTANTEAFF. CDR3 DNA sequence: TGTGCCAGTTATCACACAGCGAACACTGAAGCTTTCTTT.

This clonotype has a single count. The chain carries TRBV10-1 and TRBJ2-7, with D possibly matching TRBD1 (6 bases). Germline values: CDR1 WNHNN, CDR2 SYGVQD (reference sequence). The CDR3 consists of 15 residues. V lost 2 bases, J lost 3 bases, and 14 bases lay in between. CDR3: CASSENWGRLYEQYF. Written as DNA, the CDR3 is TGCGCCAGCAGTGAGAATTGGGGGCGCCTCTACGAGCAGTACTTC.

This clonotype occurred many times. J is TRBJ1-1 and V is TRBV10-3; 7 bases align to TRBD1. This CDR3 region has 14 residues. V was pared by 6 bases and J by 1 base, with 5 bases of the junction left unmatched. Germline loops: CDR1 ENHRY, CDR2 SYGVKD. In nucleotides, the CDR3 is TGTGCCATCAGCGAGACAGGGCCGAACACTGAAGCTTTCTTT. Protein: CAISETGPNTEAFF.

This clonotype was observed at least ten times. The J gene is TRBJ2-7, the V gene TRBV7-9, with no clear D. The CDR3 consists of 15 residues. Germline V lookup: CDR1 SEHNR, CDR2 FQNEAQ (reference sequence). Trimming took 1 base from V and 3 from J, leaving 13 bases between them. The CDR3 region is CASSLDGRNDYEQYF. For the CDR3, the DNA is TGTGCCAGCAGCTTAGACGGCAGGAATGACTACGAGCAGTACTTC.

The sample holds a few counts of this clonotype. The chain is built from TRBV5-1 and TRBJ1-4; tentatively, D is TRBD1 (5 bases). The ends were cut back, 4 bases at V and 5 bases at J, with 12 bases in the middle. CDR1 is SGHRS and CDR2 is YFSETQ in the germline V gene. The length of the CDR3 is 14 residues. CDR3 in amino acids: CASSAGLRNEKLFF. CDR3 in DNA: TGCGCCAGCAGCGCGGGACTGAGAAATGAAAAACTGTTTTTT.

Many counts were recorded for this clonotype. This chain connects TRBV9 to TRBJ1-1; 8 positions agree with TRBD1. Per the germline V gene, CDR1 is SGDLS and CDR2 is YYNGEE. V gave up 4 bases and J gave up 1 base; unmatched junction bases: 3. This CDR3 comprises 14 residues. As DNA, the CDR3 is TGTGCCAGCAGCAAGGGACAGGCGAACACTGAAGCTTTCTTT. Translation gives CASSKGQANTEAFF.

The CDR3 loop is CASSQGGHLGTEAFF. The CDR3, as DNA: TGCGCCAGCAGCCAAGGGGGACATTTGGGCACTGAAGCTTTCTTT. This chain uses TRBV4-1 with TRBJ1-1, with D possibly matching TRBD1 (6 bases). CDR1 is MGHRA and CDR2 is YSYEKL in the germline V gene. This CDR3 is 15 amino acids long. The V and J ends lost 1 base and 4 bases respectively, with 13 bases between them.

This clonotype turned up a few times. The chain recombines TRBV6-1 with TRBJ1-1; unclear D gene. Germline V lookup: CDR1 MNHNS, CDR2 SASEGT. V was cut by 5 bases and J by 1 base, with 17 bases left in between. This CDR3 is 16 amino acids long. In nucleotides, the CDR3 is TGTGCCAGCAGTCCCGCGGCGACCTTACAGAACACTGAAGCTTTCTTT. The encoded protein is CASSPAATLQNTEAFF.

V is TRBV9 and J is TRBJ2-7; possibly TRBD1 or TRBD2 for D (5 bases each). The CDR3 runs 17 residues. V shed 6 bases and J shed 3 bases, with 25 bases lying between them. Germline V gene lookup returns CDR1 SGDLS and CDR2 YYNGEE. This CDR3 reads CASIMERGTHWGYEQYF. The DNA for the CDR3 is TGTGCCAGCATCATGGAGAGAGGGACCCACTGGGGCTACGAGCAGTACTTC.

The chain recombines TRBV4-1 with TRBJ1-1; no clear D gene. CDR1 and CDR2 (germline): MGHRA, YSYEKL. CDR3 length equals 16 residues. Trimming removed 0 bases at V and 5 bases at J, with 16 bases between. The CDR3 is CASSQEGPEGGTEAFF. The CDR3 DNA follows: TGCGCCAGCAGCCAAGAGGGCCCCGAGGGTGGAACTGAAGCTTTCTTT.

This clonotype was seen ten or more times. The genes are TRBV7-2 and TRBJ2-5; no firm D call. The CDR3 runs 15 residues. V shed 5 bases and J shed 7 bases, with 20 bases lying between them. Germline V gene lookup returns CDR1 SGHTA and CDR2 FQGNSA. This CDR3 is CASSTQTASSGTQYF. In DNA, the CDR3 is TGTGCCAGCAGCACTCAGACGGCCTCCTCAGGGACCCAGTACTTC.